This passage covers 10 T cell receptor beta chains from one sample sequenced in a study of PD-L1 blockade in urothelial cancer (dated by TCRdb to 2017 to 2019). The library was obtained by the immunoSEQ multiplex PCR assay. TCRdb retrieved this table from immuneACCESS and kept in-frame rearrangements only. Not all clones are present; in checked studies, unresolved V genes account for under half, and no reason is known for the remainder. The sample contains tens of thousands of clones, about 81% of them found a single time. 1.5% to 2% of the sample belongs to the ten largest clones. The time point label on this specimen signifies: pretreatment peripheral blood. The sequences come from PBMCs, collected around atezolizumab (anti-PD-L1) treatment. The receptors derive from an older man with urothelial cancer.

This chain links TRBV4-1 with TRBJ2-7; D call uncertain. The CDR3 contains 15 residues. V lost 0 bases to trimming and J lost 3 bases, with 12 bases between them. Germline loops: CDR1 MGHRA, CDR2 YSYEKL. The CDR3 is CASSQDGSVDYEQYF. The CDR3 nucleotides are TGCGCCAGCAGCCAAGACGGTAGTGTTGACTACGAGCAGTACTTC.

The chain carries TRBV5-1 and TRBJ2-3; 10 bases are shared with TRBD2. The ends lost 4 bases at V and 4 bases at J; junction bases unmatched: 9. Germline lookup yields CDR1 SGHRS and CDR2 YFSETQ. There are 16 residues in the CDR3. CDR3 nucleotide sequence: TGCGCCAGCAGCCCACGGTCAAGCGGGAGGGCAGATACGCAGTATTTT. Amino acid sequence: CASSPRSSGRADTQYF.

The V call is TRBV19, the J call TRBJ2-3; 11 nucleotides line up with TRBD2. The CDR3 totals 16 residues. Germline loops: CDR1 LNHDA, CDR2 SQIVND (reference sequence). V lost 6 bases, J lost 6 bases, and 11 bases stayed unmatched. The CDR3 reads CASSFLAGGGLDTQYF. The CDR3 nucleotides are TGTGCCAGTAGCTTCCTAGCGGGAGGTGGTCTGGATACGCAGTATTTT.

The chain has TRBV28 and TRBJ1-2; 7 bases align to TRBD1. Looked up from germline, CDR1 is MDHEN and CDR2 is SYDVKM. Trimming cost V 6 bases and J 3 bases; bases outside gene matches: 4. The CDR3 has 13 amino acids. The CDR3 DNA reads as TGTGCCAGCAGGAGGGACAGCCACTATGGCTACACCTTC. It codes for CASRRDSHYGYTF.

The chain uses TRBV19 and TRBJ1-2; 7 positions match TRBD1. The trim removed 5 bases at V and 8 bases at J, leaving 8 bases unmatched. CDR3 size: 13 residues. Germline assignment: CDR1 LNHDA and CDR2 SQIVND (reference sequence). Here the CDR3 reads CASSVGGAGGYTF. The CDR3 region has the DNA TGTGCCAGTAGTGTAGGGGGCGCAGGGGGCTACACCTTC. Full variable domain (outside the CDR3, taken from reference TRBV19 and TRBJ1-2): DGGITQSPKYLFRKEGQNVTLSCEQNLNHDAMYWYRQDPGQGLRLIYYSQIVNDFQKGDIAEGYSVSREKKESFPLTVTSAQKNPTAFYLCASSVGGAGGYTFGSGTRLTVV.

V usage is TRBV5-1 and J usage is TRBJ2-3, with D hard to call. The germline V gene encodes CDR1 SGHRS and CDR2 YFSETQ. V was trimmed by 2 bases and J by 3 bases, leaving 16 bases between them. The CDR3 spans 16 residues. The CDR3 here is CASSLGSFGPTDTQYF. Here the CDR3 DNA reads TGCGCCAGCAGCTTAGGCAGCTTTGGGCCTACAGATACGCAGTATTTT.

The chain recombines TRBV5-1 with TRBJ2-1, with D unresolved. The germline V gene has CDR1 SGHRS and CDR2 YFSETQ. Trimming removed 2 bases from V and 6 bases from J, with 9 bases in between. CDR3 size: 13 residues. CDR3 coding DNA: TGCGCCAGCAGCTTACCATCAGGCAATGAGCAGTTCTTC. This encodes CASSLPSGNEQFF.

The J gene is TRBJ2-2, the V gene TRBV5-1; D may be TRBD1 (6 bases). The germline CDR1 and CDR2 sequences are SGHRS and YFSETQ. This CDR3 has 12 amino acids. V was pared by 5 bases and J by 6 bases, with 8 bases between. The DNA of the CDR3 is TGCGCCAGCAGACAGGGTCCCGGGGAGCTGTTTTTT. Protein product: CASRQGPGELFF.

The chain links TRBV19 to TRBJ1-5; D is perhaps TRBD1 (6 bases). This CDR3 region has 19 residues. Germline loops: CDR1 LNHDA, CDR2 SQIVND (reference sequence). The V end was cut by 3 bases, the J end by 4 bases, with 25 bases between. CDR3 DNA sequence: TGTGCCAGTAGTATGGGGGGGGCGGTTCAGGGGTTTCCAAATCAGCCCCAGCATTTT. This codes for CASSMGGAVQGFPNQPQHF.

The chain has TRBV28 and TRBJ1-3; the D gene is possibly TRBD1 (5 bases). CDR3 length: 16 amino acids. V was pared by 3 bases and J by 0 bases, with 12 bases between. The germline CDR1 and CDR2 sequences are MDHEN and SYDVKM. CDR3 bases: TGTGCCAGCAGTTTTATCAGGGAGGACTCTGGAAACACCATATATTTT. It encodes CASSFIREDSGNTIYF. Combining the CDR3 with reference TRBV28 and TRBJ1-3 gives the whole variable domain DVKVTQSSRYLVKRTGEKVFLECVQDMDHENMFWYRQDPGLGLRLIYFSYDVKMKEKGDIPEGYSVSREKKERFSLILESASTNQTSMYLCASSFIREDSGNTIYFGEGSWLTVV.